The sequence of this T cell receptor beta chain was determined in a study of blood T cell repertoires in COVID-19. Assay used: immunoSEQ multiplex PCR; TCRdb lists only in-frame clones, some missing. The sample lists about 190,000 clones; under 90% were seen once. The CDR3 runs 14 residues. Germline lookup yields CDR1 GTSNPN and CDR2 SVGIG (reference sequence). V lost 2 bases and J lost 1, with 9 bases in between. Sequenced: peripheral blood. This rearrangement joins TRBV30 to TRBJ1-3; possible D gene TRBD1, 5 bases. The source of this sequence is a man aged 25 to 45 with active or convalescent COVID-19. This CDR3 reads CAWSHGGSGNTIYF. Written as DNA, the CDR3 is TGTGCCTGGAGTCACGGGGGGTCTGGAAACACCATATATTTT.